This TCR beta chain stems from a study of shared T cell receptors in the human thymus. Sequenced by immunoSEQ multiplex PCR; TCRdb stores in-frame clones only, minus some. The table records about 710,000 clones, 80% to 90% of them present only once. Germline CDR1 is MNHNS and CDR2 is SASEGT. Losses at the gene ends were 4 bases for V and 5 bases for J; bases not matched to a gene: 5. The CDR3 runs 13 residues. The sample was also linked to a second study, of human thymus T cells. As reported in that work: Thymic and blood repertoires appeared to show biased V and J gene usage. Related research examined unrelated individuals and reported that their thymic repertoires overlapped highly.

The V gene is TRBV6-1, the J gene TRBJ2-7, with TRBD2 matching 7 bases. This TCR derives from a boy younger than two with a congenital heart defect. Sequencing input: thymocytes. This CDR3 is CASSGEGLDEQYF. DNA for the CDR3: TGTGCCAGCAGTGGGGAGGGATTGGACGAGCAGTACTTC.